What follows are 4 T cell receptor beta chains derived from one specimen sequenced in a study of blood T cell repertoires in COVID-19. Profiled with immunoSEQ multiplex PCR; TCRdb holds only in-frame clones, not every one. The sample carries roughly 150,000 clones, 70% to 90% recorded once. The sample consisted of PBMCs or T cells enriched from blood (not recorded which). The receptors shown here come from a man aged 40-49 years who had recovered from COVID-19.

This sequence joins TRBV5-8 and TRBJ1-4, with D possibly being TRBD1 (5 bases). Germline V gives CDR1 SGHTS, CDR2 YDEGEE. The CDR3 runs to 14 residues. Trimming pared 7 bases from V and 6 bases from J, leaving 16 bases between. The CDR3 loop reads CASGRGWVDEKLFF. Written as DNA, the CDR3 is TGTGCCAGCGGCCGGGGGTGGGTAGATGAAAAACTGTTTTTT.

The gene calls are TRBV3-1 (or the pseudogene TRBV3-2) and TRBJ1-6; 11 nucleotides agree with TRBD1. With V trimmed by 7 bases and J by 9 bases, 11 bases remained unmatched. From germline, CDR1 is LGHDT and CDR2 YNNKEL (reference sequence). This CDR3 comprises 16 residues. The CDR3 is CASTGQGANLGSPLHF. In nucleotides, the CDR3 is TGTGCCAGCACTGGACAGGGGGCTAATTTAGGTTCACCCCTCCACTTT.

The J gene is TRBJ1-5, the V gene TRBV2, with D possibly being TRBD1 (6 bases). Between the trimmed V and J ends, which lost 8 bases and 4 bases, there was a span of 12 bases. This CDR3 is built from 13 residues. In germline, CDR1 is SNHLY, CDR2 FYNNEI. The CDR3 sequence is CASPRTENQPQHF. CDR3 nucleotide sequence: TGTGCCAGCCCTCGGACAGAGAATCAGCCCCAGCATTTT. The whole variable domain, remainder taken from reference TRBV2 and TRBJ1-5, is EPEVTQTPSHQVTQMGQEVILRCVPISNHLYFYWYRQILGQKVEFLVSFYNNEISEKSEIFDDQFSVERPDGSNFTLKIRSTKLEDSAMYFCASPRTENQPQHFGDGTRLSIL.

The chain links TRBV5-5 to TRBJ1-1; the D is unclear. V was cut by 0 bases and J by 0 bases, with 9 bases left in between. Germline CDR1 reads SGHKS; CDR2 reads YYEKEE (reference sequence). This CDR3 spans 15 amino acids. CDR3 sequence (DNA): TGTGCCAGCAGCTTGGTTACTCTCATGAACACTGAAGCTTTCTTT. Translating gives CASSLVTLMNTEAFF. Full variable domain (rest looked up from reference TRBV5-5 and TRBJ1-1): DAGVTQSPTHLIKTRGQQVTLRCSPISGHKSVSWYQQVLGQGPQFIFQYYEKEERGRGNFPDRFSARQFPNYSSELNVNALLLGDSALYLCASSLVTLMNTEAFFGQGTRLTVV.